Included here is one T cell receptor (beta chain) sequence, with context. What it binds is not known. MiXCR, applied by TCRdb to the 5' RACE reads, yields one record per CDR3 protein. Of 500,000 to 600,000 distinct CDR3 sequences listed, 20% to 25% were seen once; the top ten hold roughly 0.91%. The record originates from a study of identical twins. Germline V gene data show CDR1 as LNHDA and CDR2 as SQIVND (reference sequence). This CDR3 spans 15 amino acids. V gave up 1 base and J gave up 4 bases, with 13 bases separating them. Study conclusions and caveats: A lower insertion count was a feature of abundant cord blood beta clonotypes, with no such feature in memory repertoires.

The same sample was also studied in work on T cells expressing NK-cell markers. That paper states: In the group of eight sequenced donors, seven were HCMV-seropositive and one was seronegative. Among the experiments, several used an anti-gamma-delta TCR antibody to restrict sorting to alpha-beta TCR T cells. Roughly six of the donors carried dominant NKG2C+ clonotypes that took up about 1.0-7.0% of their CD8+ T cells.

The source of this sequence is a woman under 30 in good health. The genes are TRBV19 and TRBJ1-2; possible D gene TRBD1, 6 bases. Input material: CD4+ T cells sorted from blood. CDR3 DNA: TGTGCCAGTAGTATAGGGACAGAACTTTTCTATGGCTACACCTTC. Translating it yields CASSIGTELFYGYTF. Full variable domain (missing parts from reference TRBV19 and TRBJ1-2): DGGITQSPKYLFRKEGQNVTLSCEQNLNHDAMYWYRQDPGQGLRLIYYSQIVNDFQKGDIAEGYSVSREKKESFPLTVTSAQKNPTAFYLCASSIGTELFYGYTFGSGTRLTVV.